One and the same sample provided the 32 T cell receptor beta chains below, sequenced in a study of cytomegalovirus exposure and HLA in healthy donors. Assay: immunoSEQ multiplex PCR; the TCRdb copy retains only in-frame clones and omits some. Here the sample spans more than 110,000 clones, approximately 94% being singletons. The specimen was PBMCs. Receptors originate from a man between 18 and 35 years old in good health and CMV-seropositive.

J is TRBJ2-7 and V is TRBV27; 7 bases map to TRBD1. From germline, CDR1 is MNHEY and CDR2 SMNVEV (reference sequence). Losses at the gene ends were 7 bases for V and 3 bases for J; bases not matched to a gene: 6. The CDR3 consists of 13 residues. The CDR3 reads CASKRQGFYEQYF. The CDR3 DNA sequence: TGTGCCAGCAAACGACAGGGATTCTACGAGCAGTACTTC.

This sequence joins TRBV28 and TRBJ1-2, with D hard to call. Germline V gene sequence: CDR1 MDHEN, CDR2 SYDVKM. The CDR3 runs to 13 residues. V lost 5 bases and J 4 bases, leaving 11 bases between the germline ends. The CDR3 spells CASSPPGFYGYTF. For the CDR3, the DNA is TGTGCCAGCAGTCCCCCGGGTTTCTATGGCTACACCTTC.

This rearrangement joins TRBV6-6 to TRBJ2-7; 7 bases align to TRBD2. In germline, CDR1 is MNHNY, CDR2 SVGAGI (reference sequence). CDR3 size: 15 residues. V lost 0 bases and J lost 3; bases outside the gene matches: 5. CDR3 nucleotides: TGTGCCAGCAGTTACTCGGTGGGAGGGCTCTACGAGCAGTACTTC. This codes for CASSYSVGGLYEQYF.

The chain couples TRBV27 to TRBJ1-1; 7 bases map to TRBD1. This CDR3 region has 16 residues. CDR1 is MNHEY and CDR2 is SMNVEV in the germline V gene (reference sequence). V lost 6 bases to trimming and J lost 1 base; unmatched junction nucleotides: 11. The DNA for the CDR3 is TGTGCCAGCAGACTGAAGGCCGACAGGGCGAACACTGAAGCTTTCTTT. It codes for CASRLKADRANTEAFF.

V and J are TRBV15 and TRBJ1-1; the match to TRBD1 covers 8 bases. Trimming cost V 0 bases and J 5 bases; bases outside gene matches: 5. CDR3 size: 15 residues. The germline gives CDR1 LNHNV, CDR2 YYDKDF (reference sequence). DNA for the CDR3: TGTGCCACCAGCAGAGAGCGGACAGGGTTGACTGAAGCTTTCTTT. Residues: CATSRERTGLTEAFF.

The chain couples TRBV28 to TRBJ1-3; 10 nucleotides match TRBD1. The CDR3 loop spans 20 amino acids. V shed 8 bases, J shed 2 bases, and the junction held 21 bases outside the gene matches. The germline V gene has CDR1 MDHEN and CDR2 SYDVKM. In nucleotides, the CDR3 is TGTGCCAGCCGCAGTTTAAAGCACATCCCTGACAGGGGGCCTGGAAACACCATATATTTT. Its protein is CASRSLKHIPDRGPGNTIYF.

J is TRBJ1-2 and V is TRBV5-1; possible D gene TRBD1, 6 bases. Between the trimmed V and J ends, which lost 4 bases and 1 base, there was a span of 17 bases. Germline V gene data show CDR1 as SGHRS and CDR2 as YFSETQ. The CDR3 length is 16 residues. The CDR3 loop reads CASSVGNRAFNYGYTF. The CDR3 DNA sequence: TGCGCCAGCAGCGTAGGTAACAGGGCGTTTAACTATGGCTACACCTTC.

As for this clone: A read error may produce the germline difference seen at one junction end. The gene calls are TRBV7-7 and TRBJ2-5, with D uncertain. The CDR3 runs to 14 residues. Germline V CDR1 and CDR2: SSHAT, FNYEAQ (reference sequence). The CDR3 here is CASSLVSGSETQYF. The DNA of the CDR3 is TGTGCTAGCAGCTTAGTATCCGGGTCAGAGACCCAGTACTTC.

The J gene is TRBJ2-3, the V gene TRBV27; TRBD2 matches 11 bases. CDR1 MNHEY and CDR2 SMNVEV come from the germline V gene (reference sequence). Germline trimming cut 2 bases from V and 5 bases from J; bases unmatched to any gene: 3. There are 15 residues in the CDR3. The DNA for the CDR3 is TGTGCCAGCAGTTTACTAGCGGGAGGCCTAGATACGCAGTATTTT. It codes for CASSLLAGGLDTQYF.

V is TRBV7-2 and J is TRBJ2-3; 8 positions match TRBD2. The CDR3 totals 13 residues. V lost 5 bases, J lost 6 bases, and 4 bases stayed unmatched. Germline V gene data show CDR1 as SGHTA and CDR2 as FQGNSA. In DNA form, the CDR3 reads TGTGCCAGCAGCAGACAGCGGGAGGATACGCAGTATTTT. As protein: CASSRQREDTQYF.

The CDR3 sequence is CASSLRLGTEAFF. The DNA of the CDR3 is TGTGCCAGCAGCCTGAGGTTAGGCACTGAAGCTTTCTTT. V gene TRBV2 combines with J gene TRBJ1-1; no definite D call. V was clipped by 6 bases and J by 4 bases, with 12 bases between them. The CDR3 extends over 13 amino acids. CDR1 is SNHLY, CDR2 FYNNEI, per germline.

Only one count was recorded for this clone. The V and J genes are TRBV4-1 and TRBJ2-3; 8 bases match TRBD2. Germline CDR1 and CDR2: MGHRA and YSYEKL. J lost 1 base, V lost 4 bases, and 7 bases had no gene match. The CDR3 runs to 16 residues. CDR3 coding DNA: TGCGCCAGCAGCCCGACGACGACTAGCGGCACAGATACGCAGTATTTT. Its protein is CASSPTTTSGTDTQYF.

The chain has TRBV6-1 and TRBJ1-1; a possible D gene is TRBD1 (6 bases). CDR3 length equals 14 residues. CDR1 MNHNS and CDR2 SASEGT come from the germline V gene. Trimming removed 2 bases at V and 5 bases at J, with 12 bases between. CDR3 residues: CASSESGGRTEAFF. CDR3 in DNA: TGTGCCAGCAGTGAAAGCGGGGGGCGGACTGAAGCTTTCTTT.

Only one count was recorded for this clone. The chain joins TRBV5-6 to TRBJ2-3; 10 nucleotides agree with TRBD1. Germline V CDR1 and CDR2: SGHDT, YYEEEE. The CDR3 covers 16 residues. V shed 5 bases and J 1 base; nucleotides not matched to a gene: 7. The CDR3 protein is CASSYYGTGGTDTQYF. The CDR3, as DNA: TGTGCCAGCAGTTATTACGGGACAGGGGGCACAGATACGCAGTATTTT.

The chain recombines TRBV18 with TRBJ2-1, with 8 bases identical to TRBD1. Germline V gives CDR1 KGHSH, CDR2 LQKENI. The CDR3 is made up of 15 amino acids. The V gene end was trimmed by 6 bases and the J gene end by 8 bases; junction bases not matched to a gene: 12. CDR3 residues: CASSARTGSLDEQFF. The CDR3, as DNA: TGTGCCAGCTCTGCTCGGACAGGGTCCCTCGATGAGCAGTTCTTC.

The sample holds one count of this clone. The chain combines TRBV29-1 with TRBJ1-2; D unclear. The CDR3 spans 12 residues. Germline CDR1 reads SQVTM; CDR2 reads ANQGSEA. The V end lost 7 bases, the J end lost 8 bases, and 17 bases lay between the germline ends. CDR3 protein: CSAGLPLGGYTF. The CDR3 coding sequence is TGCAGCGCAGGACTGCCCCTCGGGGGCTACACCTTC.

V usage is TRBV30 and J usage is TRBJ1-5; D is ambiguous. V was shortened by 5 bases and J by 0 bases, with 11 bases between the two germline ends. The CDR3 contains 14 residues. Germline CDR1 and CDR2: GTSNPN and SVGIG (reference sequence). CDR3 protein: CAWSVVSSNQPQHF. The CDR3 DNA reads TGTGCCTGGTCGGTAGTGTCTAGCAATCAGCCCCAGCATTTT.

V is TRBV5-1 and J is TRBJ1-2; 11 bases are shared with TRBD1. The CDR3 runs to 17 residues. The ends lost 4 bases at V and 4 bases at J; junction bases unmatched: 12. Germline V gives CDR1 SGHRS, CDR2 YFSETQ. This chain's CDR3 is CASSLSGTGGNSYGYTF. The CDR3 coding sequence is TGCGCCAGCAGCCTATCCGGGACAGGGGGGAATAGCTATGGCTACACCTTC.

The V call is TRBV5-1, the J call TRBJ2-5; 11 bases fit TRBD2. The trim removed 4 bases at V and 1 base at J, leaving 6 bases unmatched. Germline lookup yields CDR1 SGHRS and CDR2 YFSETQ. The CDR3 spans 16 residues. CDR3 sequence: CASSSGTSGIQETQYF. The DNA of the CDR3 is TGCGCCAGCAGCAGTGGGACTAGCGGAATCCAAGAGACCCAGTACTTC.

For this clone: At one end, the junction sequence differs from germline, possibly due to a read error. The chain carries TRBV2 and TRBJ2-7, with 10 positions matching TRBD1. This CDR3 spans 15 amino acids. Germline CDR1 and CDR2: SNHLY and FYNNEI. The CDR3 loop reads CASTTRQGAVLELYF. CDR3 DNA: TGTGCCAGCACTACGAGACAGGGGGCCGTTCTAGAGCTGTACTTC. The full variable domain, with the rest looked up from reference TRBV2 and TRBJ2-7, is EPEVTQTPSHQVTQMGQEVILRCVPISNHLYFYWYRQILGQKVEFLVSFYNNEISEKSEIFDDQFSVERPDGSNFTLKIRSTKLEDSAMYFCASTTRQGAVLELYFGPGTRLTVT.

The V call is TRBV15, the J call TRBJ1-5; 9 nucleotides line up with TRBD1. Trimming at V came to 0 bases and at J to 1 base, leaving 7 bases not matched to a gene. This CDR3 contains 18 residues. CDR1 and CDR2 from the germline V gene are LNHNV and YYDKDF (reference sequence). The CDR3 protein is CATSREGDRERSNQPQHF. CDR3 bases: TGTGCCACCAGCAGAGAGGGGGACAGGGAACGGAGCAATCAGCCCCAGCATTTT.

The chain recombines TRBV29-1 with TRBJ2-7; unclear D gene. Trimming took 4 bases from V and 0 from J, leaving 10 bases between them. CDR3 length: 13 residues. Germline V gene lookup returns CDR1 SQVTM and CDR2 ANQGSEA. CDR3 loop: CSVGLQISYEQYF. CDR3 bases: TGCAGCGTTGGCCTGCAGATCTCCTACGAGCAGTACTTC.

This clone was counted a single time. The chain uses TRBV5-4 and TRBJ1-2, with D unclear. This CDR3 is built from 13 residues. Trimming left V 0 bases short and J 2 bases short, with 5 bases between. Germline CDR1 reads SGHNT; CDR2 reads YYREEE (reference sequence). This chain's CDR3 is CASSLAGNYGYTF. The CDR3 bases are TGTGCCAGCAGCTTGGCGGGGAACTATGGCTACACCTTC.

The chain uses TRBV7-2 and TRBJ2-7; 13 positions agree with TRBD2. The germline V gene has CDR1 SGHTA and CDR2 FQGNSA. With 3 bases clipped from V and 9 bases from J, the junction kept 5 bases outside the gene matches. The CDR3 runs to 14 residues. CDR3 residues: CASSFGLAGDSQYF. The CDR3 nucleotides are TGTGCCAGCAGCTTTGGACTAGCGGGAGACTCGCAGTACTTC.

The V gene is TRBV10-3, the J gene TRBJ1-5; the D is unclear. There are 14 residues in the CDR3. The germline V gene has CDR1 ENHRY and CDR2 SYGVKD. Trimming shortened V by 6 bases and J by 2 bases, and 11 bases separated the two germline ends. The CDR3 protein is CAISVAAGNQPQHF. DNA of the CDR3: TGTGCCATCAGCGTGGCTGCGGGCAATCAGCCCCAGCATTTT.

The gene calls are TRBV2 and TRBJ1-1, with 9 bases matching TRBD1. With 5 bases clipped from V and 5 bases from J, the junction kept 6 bases outside the gene matches. Germline V gene data show CDR1 as SNHLY and CDR2 as FYNNEI. The CDR3 has 14 residues. As DNA, the CDR3 is TGTGCCAGCAGTCTTGACAGGGGGAATACTGAAGCTTTCTTT. Amino acid sequence: CASSLDRGNTEAFF.

The rearrangement uses TRBV6-5 and TRBJ1-2; unclear D gene. Between the trimmed V and J ends, which lost 7 bases and 4 bases, there was a span of 10 bases. Germline-derived CDR1 and CDR2 are MNHEY and SVGAGI. This CDR3 spans 12 amino acids. CDR3 bases: TGTGCCAGCACTGGAGGGTTCTATGGCTACACCTTC. This translates into CASTGGFYGYTF.

The chain employs TRBV5-1 and TRBJ2-7, with D possibly being TRBD2 (5 bases). V was clipped by 0 bases and J by 1 base, with 11 bases between them. The CDR3 is 15 residues long. CDR1 and CDR2 from the germline V gene are SGHRS and YFSETQ. The CDR3 is CASSLGRATSYEQYF. CDR3 in DNA: TGCGCCAGCAGCTTGGGGCGGGCAACGTCCTACGAGCAGTACTTC. The full variable domain, rest sourced from reference TRBV5-1 and TRBJ2-7, is KAGVTQTPRYLIKTRGQQVTLSCSPISGHRSVSWYQQTPGQGLQFLFEYFSETQRNKGNFPGRFSGRQFSNSRSEMNVSTLELGDSALYLCASSLGRATSYEQYFGPGTRLTVT.

This clone appeared once. The chain uses TRBV5-1 and TRBJ2-7; TRBD1 matches at 10 bases. V shed 4 bases and J 0 bases; nucleotides not matched to a gene: 7. CDR1 is SGHRS and CDR2 is YFSETQ in the germline V gene. This CDR3 has 16 amino acids. The CDR3 region is CASSPRDRGNSYEQYF. The CDR3 DNA reads TGCGCCAGCAGCCCCCGGGACAGGGGAAACTCCTACGAGCAGTACTTC.

This chain joins TRBV7-8 and TRBJ1-5, with TRBD1 identical over 8 bases. The CDR3 has 17 amino acids. V lost 0 bases, J lost 3 bases, and 7 bases stayed unmatched. Germline V gene sequence: CDR1 SGHVS, CDR2 FQNEAQ. The CDR3 region is CASSLANGQGYNQPQHF. DNA of the CDR3: TGTGCCAGCAGCTTAGCGAATGGACAGGGTTACAATCAGCCCCAGCATTTT. The full variable domain, completed using reference TRBV7-8 and TRBJ1-5, is GAGVSQSPRYKVAKRGQDVALRCDPISGHVSLFWYQQALGQGPEFLTYFQNEAQLDKSGLPSDRFFAERPEGSVSTLKIQRTQQEDSAVYLCASSLANGQGYNQPQHFGDGTRLSIL.

This clone has only one observation. The chain links TRBV6-1 to TRBJ2-1, with 12 bases fitting TRBD1. CDR1 MNHNS and CDR2 SASEGT come from the germline V gene. The CDR3 consists of 17 residues. Losses at the gene ends were 0 bases for V and 8 bases for J; bases not matched to a gene: 8. The CDR3 nucleotides are TGTGCCAGCAGTGAAGCGGCCCCGGGACAGGGGGCAGATGAGCAGTTCTTC. Translated, it gives CASSEAAPGQGADEQFF.

The genes are TRBV18 and TRBJ1-1; TRBD1 aligns across 8 bases. CDR3 size: 16 residues. CDR1 and CDR2 (germline): KGHSH, LQKENI. Trimming took 5 bases from V and 0 from J; bases not matched to a gene: 8. The CDR3 sequence: CASSTGTGRLNTEAFF. CDR3 bases: TGTGCCAGCTCAACCGGGACAGGAAGATTGAACACTGAAGCTTTCTTT.